Below are 22 T cell receptor beta chains sequenced from a single sample in a study of T cells after yellow fever vaccination. In TCRdb, the 5' RACE reads were re-called with MiXCR into one record per CDR3 protein. This sample has more than 300,000 distinct CDR3 sequences; about 10% occur once, and the top ten carry approximately 3.3%. Here the sequenced sample was CD4+ T cells sorted from PBMCs, taken 45 days after the yellow fever booster vaccination. Receptors originate from a man younger than 35 who received the YFV17D yellow fever vaccine.

This chain links TRBV5-1 with TRBJ2-2; D possibly corresponds to TRBD1 (6 bases). Between the trimmed V and J ends, which lost 7 bases and 5 bases, there was a span of 15 bases. The CDR3 length is 14 residues. The germline CDR1 and CDR2 sequences are SGHRS and YFSETQ. CDR3 bases: TGCGCCAGCCGCAACAGGGCGGAGACCGGGGAGCTGTTTTTT. It translates to CASRNRAETGELFF.

V is TRBV6-6 and J is TRBJ2-5; D unclear. CDR1 is MNHNY and CDR2 is SVGAGI in the germline V gene (reference sequence). The CDR3 sequence is 12 residues long. The germline V and J ends were trimmed by 5 bases and 10 bases, with 14 bases remaining between them. The CDR3 DNA sequence: TGTGCCAGCAGTCCCCCTGGACCAAGCCAGTACTTC. Amino acid sequence: CASSPPGPSQYF.

This clonotype has a handful of counts. The chain has TRBV19 and TRBJ2-3; 9 nucleotides match TRBD1. The V segment lost 3 bases and the J segment 5 bases; nucleotides outside the gene matches: 9. There are 16 residues in the CDR3. The germline V gene encodes CDR1 LNHDA and CDR2 SQIVND (reference sequence). CDR3 loop: CASSIWGQGLGDTQYF. In DNA, the CDR3 is TGTGCCAGTAGTATCTGGGGACAGGGCTTAGGAGATACGCAGTATTTT.

This clonotype was picked up a small number of times. The V and J genes are TRBV6-6 and TRBJ2-3; 9 bases agree with TRBD1. The germline V gene has CDR1 MNHNY and CDR2 SVGAGI (reference sequence). This CDR3 spans 15 amino acids. V dropped 5 bases and J dropped 8; count of bases not matched to a gene: 11. The CDR3, as DNA: TGTGCCAGCAGTCTTACAGGGGGCGGAAGGGCTACGCAGTATTTT. It specifies CASSLTGGGRATQYF.

This clonotype appeared a few times. The gene calls are TRBV9 and TRBJ2-2; TRBD1 agrees at 11 bases. Looked up from germline, CDR1 is SGDLS and CDR2 is YYNGEE. The ends lost 7 bases at V and 6 bases at J; junction bases unmatched: 5. The CDR3 runs 14 residues. CDR3 sequence: CASARDRGSGELFF. The CDR3 coding sequence is TGTGCCAGCGCCCGGGACAGGGGGTCCGGGGAGCTGTTTTTT.

In its sample, this clonotype was seen many times. V gene TRBV24-1 combines with J gene TRBJ1-4; a weak D match, TRBD1 (6 bases). CDR1 is KGHDR and CDR2 is SFDVKD in the germline V gene. With 2 bases removed from V and 11 bases from J, the gap between germline ends came to 17 bases. The CDR3 covers 15 residues. The CDR3 protein is CATSDYSRGPPKLFF. The CDR3 DNA reads as TGTGCCACCAGTGATTACTCCCGGGGGCCTCCGAAACTGTTTTTT.

V and J are TRBV20-1 and TRBJ2-5; no clear D gene. V was trimmed by 3 bases and J by 5 bases, leaving 13 bases between them. Germline CDR1 reads DFQATT; CDR2 reads SNEGSKA (reference sequence). The CDR3 runs to 13 residues. CDR3 loop: CSASSGARETQYF. DNA of the CDR3: TGCAGTGCTAGTTCGGGCGCCCGGGAGACCCAGTACTTC.

This rearrangement joins TRBV27 to TRBJ2-3; a possible D gene is TRBD2 (5 bases). Trimming shortened V by 0 bases and J by 8 bases, and 18 bases separated the two germline ends. This CDR3 spans 16 amino acids. Germline CDR1 reads MNHEY; CDR2 reads SMNVEV (reference sequence). CDR3 protein: CASSLSGSTRATTQYF. The CDR3 region has the DNA TGTGCCAGCAGTTTATCGGGGTCAACGAGGGCAACTACGCAGTATTTT.

The sample holds a few counts of this clonotype. The rearrangement uses TRBV5-5 and TRBJ1-5; unclear D gene. The CDR3 has 14 amino acids. V lost 0 bases, J lost 7 bases, and 11 bases lay in between. Germline CDR1 SGHKS, CDR2 YYEKEE (reference sequence). CDR3 bases: TGTGCCAGCAGCTTGGTCGGGGTTGAGCAGCCCCAGCATTTT. This encodes CASSLVGVEQPQHF. The whole variable domain, filled in from reference TRBV5-5 and TRBJ1-5, reads DAGVTQSPTHLIKTRGQQVTLRCSPISGHKSVSWYQQVLGQGPQFIFQYYEKEERGRGNFPDRFSARQFPNYSSELNVNALLLGDSALYLCASSLVGVEQPQHFGDGTRLSIL.

This sequence joins TRBV6-2 or TRBV6-3 and TRBJ2-3; either TRBD1 or TRBD2 may supply D (5 bases each). Trimming removed 8 bases at V and 2 bases at J, with 14 bases between. Germline loops: CDR1 MNHEY, CDR2 SVGEGT. The CDR3 covers 14 residues. CDR3 nucleotides: TGTGCCAGCTCCCCCGAGGGGTCCACAGATACGCAGTATTTT. It yields the protein CASSPEGSTDTQYF.

This clonotype occurred many times. The CDR3 nucleotides read TGTGCCACCAGTGACGGCTACAATGAGCAGTTCTTC. It yields the protein CATSDGYNEQFF. The chain uses TRBV24-1 and TRBJ2-1, with D unclear. V was cut by 4 bases and J by 3 bases, with 3 bases left in between. There are 12 residues in the CDR3. The germline gives CDR1 KGHDR, CDR2 SFDVKD.

This chain connects TRBV25-1 to TRBJ2-5; 8 positions agree with TRBD1. The CDR3 has 14 residues. V shed 2 bases and J 5 bases; nucleotides not matched to a gene: 4. Germline assignment: CDR1 MGHDK and CDR2 SYGVNS. CDR3 region: CASSEQGASETQYF. In DNA form, the CDR3 reads TGTGCCAGCAGTGAACAGGGGGCATCGGAGACCCAGTACTTC.

This sequence joins TRBV5-1 and TRBJ2-6; 7 bases fit TRBD1. The CDR3 has 18 residues. V was clipped by 0 bases and J by 1 base; unmatched bases: 7. The V gene's germline CDR1 is SGHRS and CDR2 YFSETQ. CDR3 nucleotide sequence: TGCGCCAGCAGCTTGGCCCCGACAGGGATTTCTGGGGCCAACGTCCTGACTTTC. It is translated as CASSLAPTGISGANVLTF.

This clonotype was observed a few times. The V call is TRBV18, the J call TRBJ1-4; D is perhaps TRBD1 (6 bases). Germline CDR1 is KGHSH and CDR2 is LQKENI. Trimming shortened V by 4 bases and J by 5 bases, and 11 bases separated the two germline ends. CDR3 length: 14 residues. In nucleotides, the CDR3 is TGTGCCAGCTCACGGATGGGGACAAATGAAAAACTGTTTTTT. Its protein is CASSRMGTNEKLFF.

This clonotype was seen a few times. The chain combines TRBV15 with TRBJ1-1; D not certain. CDR1 and CDR2 (germline): LNHNV, YYDKDF (reference sequence). V lost 0 bases and J 1 base, leaving 9 bases between the germline ends. The CDR3 is made up of 15 amino acids. CDR3 protein: CATSRDLGGNTEAFF. In DNA, the CDR3 is TGTGCCACCAGCAGAGATTTGGGCGGGAACACTGAAGCTTTCTTT.

This chain uses TRBV6-1 with TRBJ2-7, with D possibly TRBD2 on 5 matching bases. Trimming cost V 3 bases and J 5 bases, with 14 bases left between them. Germline CDR1 and CDR2: MNHNS and SASEGT. The CDR3 spans 14 residues. This CDR3 reads CASSETGAEDEQYV. CDR3 bases: TGTGCCAGCAGTGAGACGGGTGCGGAGGACGAGCAGTACGTC.

This clonotype appeared a few times. The chain joins TRBV12-3 or TRBV12-4 to TRBJ1-1; D gene ambiguous. CDR3 length: 14 amino acids. The ends were cut back, 6 bases at V and 0 bases at J, with 11 bases in the middle. The CDR3, as DNA: TGTGCCAGCAGGGAACAGAGTATGAACACTGAAGCTTTCTTT. Translated, it gives CASREQSMNTEAFF.

This clonotype has more than one count but fewer than ten. The gene calls are TRBV30 and TRBJ2-7, with D possibly being TRBD2 (5 bases). Trimming took off 4 bases at V and 5 bases at J, with 9 bases between the two ends. Germline V gives CDR1 GTSNPN, CDR2 SVGIG (reference sequence). The CDR3 runs 11 residues. This CDR3 reads CAWMRANEQYF. The CDR3 DNA is TGTGCCTGGATGAGGGCGAACGAGCAGTACTTC.

This clonotype was observed at least ten times. The rearrangement joins TRBV9 to TRBJ1-1; tentative D call: TRBD1 (5 bases). Per germline, CDR1 SGDLS and CDR2 YYNGEE. This CDR3 region has 15 residues. Trimming left V 0 bases short and J 1 base short, with 10 bases between. The CDR3 region is CASSVDWGGNTEAFF. CDR3 nucleotides: TGTGCCAGCAGCGTAGATTGGGGGGGGAACACTGAAGCTTTCTTT.

This clonotype has just a few counts. The chain links TRBV12-3 or TRBV12-4 to TRBJ2-3; either TRBD1 or TRBD2 may fit D (7 bases each). V lost 4 bases to trimming and J lost 1 base, with 15 bases between them. The CDR3 runs 16 residues. This CDR3 is CASSSGGGTGTDTQYF. CDR3 DNA sequence: TGTGCCAGCAGTTCTGGGGGGGGGACAGGCACAGATACGCAGTATTTT.

The chain links TRBV7-9 to TRBJ1-1; D unclear. The CDR3 is made up of 13 amino acids. V dropped 4 bases and J dropped 10 bases, with 16 bases sitting between them. In germline, CDR1 is SEHNR, CDR2 FQNEAQ (reference sequence). DNA for the CDR3: TGTGCCAGCAGCTCAGTTCAGGCCGACGGAGCTTTCTTT. Translated: CASSSVQADGAFF.

This clonotype came up a few times. CDR3 DNA sequence: TGTGCCAGCAACCAAGGGTGGGTTGACACTGAAGCTTTCTTT. Translating gives CASNQGWVDTEAFF. The chain is built from TRBV6-1 and TRBJ1-1, with D hard to call. Trimming removed 7 bases from V and 3 bases from J, with 15 bases in between. This CDR3 has 14 residues. Germline CDR1 and CDR2: MNHNS and SASEGT.